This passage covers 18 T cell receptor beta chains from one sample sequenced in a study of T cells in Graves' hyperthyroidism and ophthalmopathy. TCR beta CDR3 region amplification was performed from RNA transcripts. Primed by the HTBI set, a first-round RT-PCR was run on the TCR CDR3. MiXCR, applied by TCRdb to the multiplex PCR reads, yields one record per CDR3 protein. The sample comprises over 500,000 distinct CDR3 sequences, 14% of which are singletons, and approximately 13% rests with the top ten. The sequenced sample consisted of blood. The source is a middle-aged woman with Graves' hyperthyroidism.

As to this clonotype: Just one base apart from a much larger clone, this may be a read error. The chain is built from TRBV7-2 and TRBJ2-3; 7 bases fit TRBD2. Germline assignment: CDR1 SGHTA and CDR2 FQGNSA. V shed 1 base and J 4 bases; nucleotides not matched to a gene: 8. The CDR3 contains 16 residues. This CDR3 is CASSLVAGRLSDTQYF. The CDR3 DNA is TGTGCCAGCAGCTTAGTGGCCGGGAGGCTTTCAGATACGCAGTATTTT.

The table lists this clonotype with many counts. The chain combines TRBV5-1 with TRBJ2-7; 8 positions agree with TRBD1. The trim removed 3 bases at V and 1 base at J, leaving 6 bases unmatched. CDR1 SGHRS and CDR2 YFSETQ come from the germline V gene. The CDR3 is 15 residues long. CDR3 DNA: TGCGCCAGCAGCTCGGGACAGGCAATTTCCTACGAGCAGTACTTC. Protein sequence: CASSSGQAISYEQYF.

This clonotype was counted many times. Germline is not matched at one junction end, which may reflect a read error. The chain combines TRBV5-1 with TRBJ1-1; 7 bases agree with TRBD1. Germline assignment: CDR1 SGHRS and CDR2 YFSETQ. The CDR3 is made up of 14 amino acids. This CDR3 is CASSGGQLNTEAFF. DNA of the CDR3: TGTGCCAGCAGTGGGGGACAGTTGAACACTGAAGCTTTCTTT.

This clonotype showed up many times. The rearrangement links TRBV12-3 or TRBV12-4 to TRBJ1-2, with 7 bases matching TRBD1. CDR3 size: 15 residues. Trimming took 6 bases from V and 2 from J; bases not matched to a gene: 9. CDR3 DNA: TGTGCCAGCAGCTTCAGGGGGTCGAGGAACTATGGCTACACCTTC. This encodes CASSFRGSRNYGYTF.

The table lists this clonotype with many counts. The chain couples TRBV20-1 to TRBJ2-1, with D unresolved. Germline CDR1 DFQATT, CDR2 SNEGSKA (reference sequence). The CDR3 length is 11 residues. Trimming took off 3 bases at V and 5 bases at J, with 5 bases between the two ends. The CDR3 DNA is TGCAGTGCTAGTAACAACAATGAGCAGTTCTTC. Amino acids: CSASNNNEQFF.

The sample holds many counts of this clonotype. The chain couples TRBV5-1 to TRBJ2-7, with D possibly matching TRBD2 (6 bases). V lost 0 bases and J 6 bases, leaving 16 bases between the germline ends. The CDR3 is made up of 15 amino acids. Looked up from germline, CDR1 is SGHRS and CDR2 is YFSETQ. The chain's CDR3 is CASSLAQGTGAEQYF. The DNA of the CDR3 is TGCGCCAGCAGCTTGGCTCAGGGTACGGGAGCCGAGCAGTACTTC.

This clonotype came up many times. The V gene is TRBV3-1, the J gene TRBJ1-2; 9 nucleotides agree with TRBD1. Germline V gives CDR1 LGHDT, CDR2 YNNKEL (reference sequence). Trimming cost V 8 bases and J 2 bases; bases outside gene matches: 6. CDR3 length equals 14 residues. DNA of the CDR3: TGTGCCAGCGCCCCCGGACAGGGGAACTATGGCTACACCTTC. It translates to CASAPGQGNYGYTF.

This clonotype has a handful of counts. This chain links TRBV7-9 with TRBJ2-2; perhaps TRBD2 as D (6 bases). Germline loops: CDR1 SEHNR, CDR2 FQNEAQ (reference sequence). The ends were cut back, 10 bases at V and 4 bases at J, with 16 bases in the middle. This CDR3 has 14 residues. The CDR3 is CAKRELDSTGELFF. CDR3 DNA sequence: TGTGCCAAACGGGAGTTGGATAGCACCGGGGAGCTGTTTTTT.

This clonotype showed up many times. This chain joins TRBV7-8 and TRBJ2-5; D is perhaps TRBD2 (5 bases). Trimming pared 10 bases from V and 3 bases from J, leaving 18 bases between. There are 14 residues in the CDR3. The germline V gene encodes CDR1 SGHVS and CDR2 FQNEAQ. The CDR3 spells CATWENFLKETQYF. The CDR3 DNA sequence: TGTGCCACGTGGGAGAACTTCCTTAAAGAGACCCAGTACTTC. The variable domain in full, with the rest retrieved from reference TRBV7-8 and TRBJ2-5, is GAGVSQSPRYKVAKRGQDVALRCDPISGHVSLFWYQQALGQGPEFLTYFQNEAQLDKSGLPSDRFFAERPEGSVSTLKIQRTQQEDSAVYLCATWENFLKETQYFGPGTRLLVL.

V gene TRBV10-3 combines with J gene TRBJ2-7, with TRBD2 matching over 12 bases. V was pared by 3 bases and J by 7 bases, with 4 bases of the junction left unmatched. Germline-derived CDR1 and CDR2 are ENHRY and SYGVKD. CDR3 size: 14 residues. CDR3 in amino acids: CAISDRTSGTEQYF. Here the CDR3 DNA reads TGTGCCATCAGTGATCGGACTAGCGGGACGGAGCAGTACTTC.

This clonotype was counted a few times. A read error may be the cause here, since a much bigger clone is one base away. The CDR3 bases are TGTGCCAGCAGCTCCAGCTCTCGCGGGAGGGCCTTGGGGACCCAGTACTTC. Encoded protein: CASSSSSRGRALGTQYF. This chain uses TRBV11-2 with TRBJ2-5, with 9 bases that match TRBD2. Germline V gene lookup returns CDR1 SGHAT and CDR2 FQNNGV. This CDR3 has 17 residues. Trimming at V came to 4 bases and at J to 7 bases, leaving 16 bases not matched to a gene.

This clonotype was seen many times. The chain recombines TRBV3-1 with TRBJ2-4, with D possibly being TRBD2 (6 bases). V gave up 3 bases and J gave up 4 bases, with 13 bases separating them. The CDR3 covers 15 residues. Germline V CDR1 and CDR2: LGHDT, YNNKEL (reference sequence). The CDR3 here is CASSQQRVAKNIQYF. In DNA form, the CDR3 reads TGTGCCAGCAGCCAGCAGCGGGTCGCGAAAAACATTCAGTACTTC. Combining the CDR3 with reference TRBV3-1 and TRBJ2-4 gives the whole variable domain DTAVSQTPKYLVTQMGNDKSIKCEQNLGHDTMYWYKQDSKKFLKIMFSYNNKELIINETVPNRFSPKSPDKAHLNLHINSLELGDSAVYFCASSQQRVAKNIQYFGAGTRLSVL.

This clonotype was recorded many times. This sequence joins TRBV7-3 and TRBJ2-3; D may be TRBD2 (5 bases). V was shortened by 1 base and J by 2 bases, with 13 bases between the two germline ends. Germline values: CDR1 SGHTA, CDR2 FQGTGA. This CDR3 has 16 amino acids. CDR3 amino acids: CASSLNMGSNTDTQYF. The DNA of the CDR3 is TGTGCCAGCAGCTTAAATATGGGGAGTAACACAGATACGCAGTATTTT.

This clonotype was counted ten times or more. The CDR3 region has the DNA TGTGCCAGCAGCTTTGGGGCTAGCGCGTACAATGAGCAGTTCTTC. It yields the protein CASSFGASAYNEQFF. This chain joins TRBV11-2 and TRBJ2-1; TRBD2 might be the D (6 bases). Germline V CDR1 and CDR2: SGHAT, FQNNGV. This CDR3 region has 15 residues. V was pared by 3 bases and J by 4 bases, with 13 bases between.

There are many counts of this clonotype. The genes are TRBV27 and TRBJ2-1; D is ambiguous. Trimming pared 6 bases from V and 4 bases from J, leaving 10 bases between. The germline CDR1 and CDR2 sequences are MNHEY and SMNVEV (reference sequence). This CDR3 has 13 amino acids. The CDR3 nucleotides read TGTGCCAGCAGAACTCCCAGGTACAATGAGCAGTTCTTC. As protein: CASRTPRYNEQFF.

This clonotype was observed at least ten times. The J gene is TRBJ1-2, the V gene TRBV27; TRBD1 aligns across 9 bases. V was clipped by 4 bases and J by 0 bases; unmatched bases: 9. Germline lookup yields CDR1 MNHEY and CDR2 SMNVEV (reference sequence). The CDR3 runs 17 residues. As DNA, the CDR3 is TGTGCCAGCAGTTACGGGACAGGGTGGGGAGCTAACTATGGCTACACCTTC. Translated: CASSYGTGWGANYGYTF.

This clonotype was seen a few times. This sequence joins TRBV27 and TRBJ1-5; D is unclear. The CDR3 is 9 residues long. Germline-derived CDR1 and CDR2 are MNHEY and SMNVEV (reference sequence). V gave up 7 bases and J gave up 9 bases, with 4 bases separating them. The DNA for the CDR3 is TGTGCCAGCATGGGGCCCCAGCATTTT. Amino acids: CASMGPQHF.

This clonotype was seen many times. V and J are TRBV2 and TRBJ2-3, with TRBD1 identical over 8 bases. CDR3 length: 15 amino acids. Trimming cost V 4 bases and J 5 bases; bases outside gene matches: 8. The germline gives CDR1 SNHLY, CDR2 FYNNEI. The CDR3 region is CASSAQGVAIDTQYF. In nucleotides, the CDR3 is TGTGCCAGCAGTGCACAGGGGGTCGCCATAGATACGCAGTATTTT.